Each of the 25 T cell receptor beta chains below was sequenced from the same sample in a study of blood T cell repertoires in COVID-19. The method was immunoSEQ multiplex PCR; TCRdb's version includes in-frame clones alone and lacks a portion of them. The table records about 190,000 clones, 80% of them present only once. The specimen sequenced was peripheral blood. The receptors shown here come from a man aged 55 to 70 with acute or convalescent COVID-19.

The chain is built from TRBV19 and TRBJ2-1; 10 nucleotides agree with TRBD2. Germline lookup yields CDR1 LNHDA and CDR2 SQIVND (reference sequence). V shed 3 bases, J shed 10 bases, and the junction held 9 bases outside the gene matches. This CDR3 is built from 15 residues. The CDR3 spells CASSIWLAGAGEQFF. CDR3 in DNA: TGTGCCAGTAGTATCTGGCTAGCGGGAGCAGGCGAGCAGTTCTTC.

This clone occurred once. This rearrangement joins TRBV19 to TRBJ2-3; no definite D call. The V gene's germline CDR1 is LNHDA and CDR2 SQIVND (reference sequence). Trimming removed 5 bases at V and 5 bases at J, with 5 bases between. The CDR3 is 11 amino acids. The CDR3 region has the DNA TGTGCCAGTAGTGAGGAAGATACGCAGTATTTT. This translates into CASSEEDTQYF.

This clone has just one count. V usage is TRBV29-1 and J usage is TRBJ2-2; no clear D gene. Trimming left V 3 bases short and J 4 bases short, with 3 bases between. This CDR3 comprises 11 residues. Germline V gene lookup returns CDR1 SQVTM and CDR2 ANQGSEA. The CDR3 here is CSVDSTGELFF. CDR3 sequence (DNA): TGCAGCGTTGATAGCACCGGGGAGCTGTTTTTT.

V usage is TRBV2 and J usage is TRBJ2-7; tentatively, D is TRBD1 (6 bases). The germline V and J ends were trimmed by 11 bases and 4 bases, with 18 bases remaining between them. Germline CDR1 reads SNHLY; CDR2 reads FYNNEI. CDR3 length: 13 residues. The CDR3 region has the DNA TGTGCCTGCTACCGGGACAAAAAGTACGAGCAGTACTTC. This codes for CACYRDKKYEQYF.

V is TRBV12-3 or TRBV12-4 and J is TRBJ1-6, with D perhaps TRBD1 (6 bases). V was shortened by 6 bases and J by 9 bases, with 12 bases between the two germline ends. The CDR3 consists of 13 residues. Written as DNA, the CDR3 is TGTGCCAGCAGCCGACAGGCCGGTTCACCCCTCCACTTT. It translates to CASSRQAGSPLHF.

V is TRBV5-1 and J is TRBJ1-1, with TRBD1 as a possible D gene (5 bases). The CDR3 extends over 14 amino acids. Germline lookup yields CDR1 SGHRS and CDR2 YFSETQ. V was pared by 3 bases and J by 7 bases, with 16 bases between. DNA for the CDR3: TGCGCCAGCAGCTCCAGGGACCGGGAGAATGAAGCTTTCTTT. This encodes CASSSRDRENEAFF.

The CDR3 here is CASSLSGGGGRDTQYF. CDR3 bases: TGTGCCAGCAGCTTATCCGGAGGGGGCGGCAGAGATACGCAGTATTTT. This sequence joins TRBV7-3 and TRBJ2-3; perhaps TRBD1 as D (7 bases). Trimming removed 2 bases at V and 5 bases at J, with 17 bases between. In germline, CDR1 is SGHTA, CDR2 FQGTGA. This CDR3 has 16 residues.

The V and J genes are TRBV7-9 and TRBJ1-1; tentatively, D is TRBD1 (6 bases). The germline V and J ends were trimmed by 1 base and 0 bases, with 6 bases remaining between them. Looked up from germline, CDR1 is SEHNR and CDR2 is FQNEAQ (reference sequence). The length of the CDR3 is 14 residues. The CDR3 spells CASSLDRVNTEAFF. In nucleotides, the CDR3 is TGTGCCAGCAGCTTAGACAGGGTGAACACTGAAGCTTTCTTT.

This sequence joins TRBV2 and TRBJ2-1, with 11 bases matching TRBD2. The trim removed 6 bases at V and 5 bases at J, leaving 3 bases unmatched. The CDR3 runs to 14 residues. Germline V gene sequence: CDR1 SNHLY, CDR2 FYNNEI. The CDR3 nucleotides read TGTGCCAGCAGGGGGACTAGCGGAAACAATGAGCAGTTCTTC. Its translation: CASRGTSGNNEQFF.

This chain uses TRBV7-7 with TRBJ2-3; TRBD2 aligns across 8 bases. J gave up 1 base and V 5 bases, and 5 bases lay outside the gene matches. CDR3 size: 15 residues. Per germline, CDR1 SSHAT and CDR2 FNYEAQ (reference sequence). This CDR3 is CASSPGGGRTDTQYF. For the CDR3, the DNA is TGTGCCAGCAGCCCGGGGGGGGGCCGCACAGATACGCAGTATTTT.

The gene calls are TRBV14 and TRBJ1-2; perhaps TRBD1 as D (6 bases). Germline V CDR1 and CDR2: SGHDN, FVKESK. V was clipped by 4 bases and J by 6 bases, with 18 bases between them. The CDR3 has 15 residues. CDR3 protein: CASSLVPGDVDGYTF. The CDR3 coding sequence is TGTGCCAGCAGCCTAGTCCCAGGGGACGTCGATGGCTACACCTTC.

This sequence joins TRBV5-4 and TRBJ1-4, with 11 bases lining up with TRBD1. The germline gives CDR1 SGHNT, CDR2 YYREEE (reference sequence). This CDR3 has 17 residues. Trimming removed 3 bases from V and 4 bases from J; junction bases left unmatched: 8. DNA of the CDR3: TGTGCCAGCAGCTCCGGGACAGGGGGGCACTTTAATGAAAAACTGTTTTTT. This codes for CASSSGTGGHFNEKLFF.

The gene calls are TRBV2 and TRBJ1-3, with 9 bases lining up with TRBD1. Germline V lookup: CDR1 SNHLY, CDR2 FYNNEI. With 4 bases clipped from V and 2 bases from J, the junction kept 3 bases outside the gene matches. The CDR3 is made up of 15 amino acids. CDR3 nucleotides: TGTGCCAGCAGTGGACAGGGGGTTGCTGGAAACACCATATATTTT. The encoded protein is CASSGQGVAGNTIYF.

To note about this clone: One base away lies a much larger clone, so this may be a sequencing read error. The V call is TRBV12-3 or TRBV12-4, the J call TRBJ1-1, with D perhaps TRBD1 (6 bases). Trimming removed 4 bases from V and 0 bases from J, with 6 bases in between. The CDR3 runs 13 residues. In DNA form, the CDR3 reads TGTGCCAGCAGTTGGACAGTGAACACTGAAGCTTTCTTT. This gives the protein CASSWTVNTEAFF.

The table lists this clone with a few counts. The genes are TRBV7-6 and TRBJ1-3, with 7 bases that match TRBD1. V was clipped by 5 bases and J by 1 base; unmatched bases: 11. Germline CDR1 and CDR2: SGHVS and FNYEAQ. The CDR3 loop spans 17 amino acids. The CDR3, as DNA: TGTGCCAGCAGCCGAGGGGGCCCTGGTGGGTCTGGAAACACCATATATTTT. As protein: CASSRGGPGGSGNTIYF.

The CDR3 nucleotides are TGTGCCAGCAGGCAGGGGAGCACTGAAGCTTTCTTT. This translates into CASRQGSTEAFF. This sequence joins TRBV6-5 and TRBJ1-1, with D tentatively TRBD1 (6 bases). Trimming stripped 6 bases from V and 4 bases from J, with 9 bases between. CDR1 MNHEY and CDR2 SVGAGI come from the germline V gene. This CDR3 spans 12 amino acids.

This chain connects TRBV7-2 to TRBJ1-5; D ambiguous. V dropped 6 bases and J dropped 0 bases, with 12 bases sitting between them. There are 15 residues in the CDR3. Germline V CDR1 and CDR2: SGHTA, FQGNSA. The CDR3 DNA is TGTGCCAGCAGTCACCGGGGTTTTAGCAATCAGCCCCAGCATTTT. Translation: CASSHRGFSNQPQHF.

The rearrangement joins TRBV15 to TRBJ1-2; no definite D call. V was trimmed by 1 base and J by 2 bases, leaving 14 bases between them. Germline V lookup: CDR1 LNHNV, CDR2 YYDKDF (reference sequence). The CDR3 covers 16 residues. The DNA for the CDR3 is TGTGCCACCAGCAGAGGTTTCGTTACCGAGAACTATGGCTACACCTTC. Its protein is CATSRGFVTENYGYTF.

The chain recombines TRBV5-1 with TRBJ1-3, with a possible D match to TRBD1 (6 bases). CDR1 SGHRS and CDR2 YFSETQ come from the germline V gene. V lost 3 bases and J 4 bases, leaving 11 bases between the germline ends. This CDR3 has 14 residues. The CDR3 sequence: CASSSNRDGNTIYF. CDR3 sequence (DNA): TGCGCCAGCAGCTCGAACAGGGACGGAAACACCATATATTTT. The full variable domain, rest sourced from reference TRBV5-1 and TRBJ1-3, is KAGVTQTPRYLIKTRGQQVTLSCSPISGHRSVSWYQQTPGQGLQFLFEYFSETQRNKGNFPGRFSGRQFSNSRSEMNVSTLELGDSALYLCASSSNRDGNTIYFGEGSWLTVV.

The V and J genes are TRBV7-5 and TRBJ1-1. TRBV7-5 constitutes a pseudogene. CDR3 length: 14 residues. The CDR3, as DNA: TGTGTCACTAGGCCAAGATTTTTGAACACTGAAGCTTTCTTT. Encoded protein: CVTRPRFLNTEAFF.

The gene calls are TRBV12-3 or TRBV12-4 and TRBJ1-5; possible D gene TRBD1, 5 bases. The CDR3 covers 12 residues. The germline V and J ends were trimmed by 5 bases and 7 bases, with 9 bases remaining between them. The CDR3 bases are TGTGCCAGCAGTAACAGGAACCAGCCCCAGCATTTT. Amino acid sequence: CASSNRNQPQHF.

The V and J genes are TRBV3-1 (or the pseudogene TRBV3-2) and TRBJ1-6, with D uncertain. V lost 3 bases and J 6 bases, leaving 9 bases between the germline ends. Germline values: CDR1 LGHDT, CDR2 YNNKEL (reference sequence). CDR3 length: 14 residues. The CDR3 is CASSQAGSNSPLHF. The CDR3 DNA follows: TGTGCCAGCAGCCAGGCCGGGAGTAATTCACCCCTCCACTTT.

J is TRBJ2-1 and V is TRBV9, with TRBD2 matching over 12 bases. The V segment lost 0 bases and the J segment 0 bases; nucleotides outside the gene matches: 4. The CDR3 spans 18 residues. Germline V gene sequence: CDR1 SGDLS, CDR2 YYNGEE. CDR3 coding DNA: TGTGCCAGCAGCGTAGGCGGACTAGCGGGGTTCTCCTACAATGAGCAGTTCTTC. It translates to CASSVGGLAGFSYNEQFF.

The chain employs TRBV5-1 and TRBJ1-3, with D maybe TRBD1 (5 bases). Trimming removed 2 bases from V and 0 bases from J, with 9 bases in between. Germline V CDR1 and CDR2: SGHRS, YFSETQ. The CDR3 runs to 15 residues. The CDR3 region is CASSLGHISGNTIYF. The CDR3 DNA sequence: TGCGCCAGCAGCTTAGGACACATCTCTGGAAACACCATATATTTT.

CDR3 nucleotides: TGTGCCAGCTCACTCACCGATTGGGCAGGGGGCTGGGATAATTCACCCCTCCACTTT. Amino acids: CASSLTDWAGGWDNSPLHF. The chain couples TRBV18 to TRBJ1-6; the match to TRBD1 covers 8 bases. This CDR3 is 19 amino acids long. V was clipped by 4 bases and J by 5 bases; unmatched bases: 16. CDR1 KGHSH and CDR2 LQKENI come from the germline V gene.